The 27 T cell receptor beta chains below come from one sample, sequenced in a study of post-analysis software for immune sequencing data. The study, taken as a whole, reports: A few TRBV segments occurring more often in patients than controls included TRBV5-6, TRBV5-1 and TRBV20-1.

The TCR beta cDNA libraries contained unique molecular identifiers. Each CDR3 protein is one row after TCRdb ran MiXCR on the PCR reads. Here the sample spans around 700,000 distinct CDR3 sequences, around 64% being singletons. No antigens are known for them. Sequencing was carried out using blood. Receptors were obtained from a girl aged 2 to 9 with multiple sclerosis.

This clonotype was counted only a few times. The chain links TRBV27 to TRBJ1-2, with no clear D. CDR1 is MNHEY and CDR2 is SMNVEV in the germline V gene (reference sequence). Trimming took off 5 bases at V and 5 bases at J, with 18 bases between the two ends. CDR3 length: 15 residues. CDR3 DNA: TGTGCCAGCAGTCTTTTCTCAGGAGGGCCATATGGCTACACCTTC. This gives the protein CASSLFSGGPYGYTF.

V usage is TRBV12-3 or TRBV12-4 and J usage is TRBJ2-5; D unclear. CDR3 length: 12 residues. Trimming cost V 2 bases and J 2 bases, with 3 bases left between them. The CDR3 protein is CASSLKQETQYF. The CDR3 nucleotides read TGTGCCAGCAGTTTAAAGCAAGAGACCCAGTACTTC.

The gene calls are TRBV4-2 and TRBJ2-3; 14 nucleotides agree with TRBD2. Per germline, CDR1 LGHNA and CDR2 YNFKEQ. V lost 3 bases and J lost 1; bases outside the gene matches: 6. This CDR3 spans 18 amino acids. The CDR3 sequence is CASSQASGLAGGTDTQYF. CDR3 DNA sequence: TGTGCCAGCAGCCAGGCCTCGGGACTAGCGGGGGGCACAGATACGCAGTATTTT.

This chain uses TRBV12-3 or TRBV12-4 with TRBJ2-7; no clear D. The J call could be wrong; TRBJ2-5 is a better fit for the DNA end. CDR3 length: 14 amino acids. The CDR3, as DNA: TGTGCCAGCAGTTCCGGCGGTTGGCGGGAGACCCAGTACTTC. Translating gives CASSSGGWRETQYF.

This clonotype was counted a single time. The chain joins TRBV6-5 to TRBJ2-1, with 8 nucleotides matching TRBD2. The V gene's germline CDR1 is MNHEY and CDR2 SVGAGI. With V trimmed by 5 bases and J by 8 bases, 11 bases remained unmatched. The CDR3 runs to 15 residues. CDR3 protein: CASSDSGSVRDEQFF. The DNA for the CDR3 is TGTGCCAGCAGTGACAGCGGGAGTGTTAGGGATGAGCAGTTCTTC.

This sequence joins TRBV9 and TRBJ1-1, with 7 bases aligning to TRBD1. Germline V gives CDR1 SGDLS, CDR2 YYNGEE. Trimming cost V 0 bases and J 4 bases; bases outside gene matches: 9. The CDR3 is made up of 16 amino acids. CDR3 nucleotide sequence: TGTGCCAGCAGCGTAGAAAGTACAGGGGTCGGCACTGAAGCTTTCTTT. It is translated as CASSVESTGVGTEAFF.

This clonotype was picked up a small number of times. The chain joins TRBV5-1 to TRBJ2-1; D gene ambiguous. This CDR3 is built from 15 residues. The V end lost 1 base, the J end lost 4 bases, and 12 bases lay between the germline ends. Germline V CDR1 and CDR2: SGHRS, YFSETQ. This CDR3 is CASSLYVAAYNEQFF. CDR3 DNA: TGCGCCAGCAGCTTGTACGTGGCAGCATACAATGAGCAGTTCTTC.

The chain has TRBV7-9 and TRBJ2-4; TRBD2 might be the D (6 bases). The CDR3 is 17 amino acids. The germline gives CDR1 SEHNR, CDR2 FQNEAQ (reference sequence). Between the trimmed V and J ends, which lost 4 bases and 2 bases, there was a span of 18 bases. This chain's CDR3 is CASSSPSGVGTKNIQYF. The CDR3 coding sequence is TGTGCCAGCAGCTCGCCGTCGGGGGTAGGGACCAAAAACATTCAGTACTTC.

The gene calls are TRBV5-6 and TRBJ1-1, with D unclear. The germline V gene encodes CDR1 SGHDT and CDR2 YYEEEE. V was shortened by 7 bases and J by 4 bases, with 20 bases between the two germline ends. This CDR3 has 15 amino acids. The CDR3 spells CASLLGATGFTEAFF. CDR3 DNA: TGTGCCAGCCTCCTTGGAGCGACGGGTTTCACTGAAGCTTTCTTT.

This chain connects TRBV4-3 to TRBJ2-5; perhaps TRBD1 as D (6 bases). The DNA end lines up better with TRBJ2-7; the J call may be wrong. CDR1 and CDR2 (germline): LGHNA, YSLEER. This CDR3 is 13 amino acids long. In DNA, the CDR3 is TGCGCCAGCAGCCAAGATCGGGACACCGAGCAGTACTTC. This gives the protein CASSQDRDTEQYF.

V is TRBV5-1 and J is TRBJ1-1; D perhaps matches TRBD1 (5 bases). Germline assignment: CDR1 SGHRS and CDR2 YFSETQ. The CDR3 has 13 amino acids. V dropped 4 bases and J dropped 6 bases, with 13 bases sitting between them. CDR3 amino acids: CASSPQIRAEAFF. The DNA for the CDR3 is TGCGCCAGCAGCCCTCAGATCAGGGCTGAAGCTTTCTTT.

This clonotype was picked up many times. This chain joins TRBV29-1 and TRBJ2-4; D may be TRBD2 (5 bases). Germline lookup yields CDR1 SQVTM and CDR2 ANQGSEA. Between the trimmed V and J ends, which lost 6 bases and 7 bases, there was a span of 19 bases. CDR3 length equals 14 residues. The CDR3 spells CSVRTHGSRNIQYF. In DNA, the CDR3 is TGCAGCGTGCGGACTCACGGATCTAGGAACATTCAGTACTTC.

The J gene is TRBJ2-2, the V gene TRBV20-1; no firm D call. Germline V gene sequence: CDR1 DFQATT, CDR2 SNEGSKA (reference sequence). This CDR3 region has 14 residues. Deletions cut 0 bases from V and 4 bases from J, with 9 bases between. The CDR3 sequence is CSAREGPSTGELFF. The CDR3 nucleotides are TGCAGTGCTAGAGAAGGTCCCTCCACCGGGGAGCTGTTTTTT.

The V call is TRBV20-1, the J call TRBJ2-4, with D perhaps matching TRBD2 (7 bases). Matching the DNA end better, TRBJ2-7 makes the J call doubtful. Germline V gene lookup returns CDR1 DFQATT and CDR2 SNEGSKA (reference sequence). This CDR3 region has 15 residues. In nucleotides, the CDR3 is TGCAGTGCTCCCGACGTCAGGGGAGGGTCCTACGAGCAGTACTTC. Translation: CSAPDVRGGSYEQYF.

This clonotype was picked up one time. The chain carries TRBV20-1 and TRBJ2-4; D might be TRBD2 (5 bases). Trimming removed 6 bases from V and 7 bases from J, with 25 bases in between. Germline V gene sequence: CDR1 DFQATT, CDR2 SNEGSKA (reference sequence). The CDR3 consists of 16 residues. The DNA for the CDR3 is TGCAGTGCCGCTGGGGTCGCGGGTGGTCGAGTCAACATTCAGTACTTC. Translated: CSAAGVAGGRVNIQYF.

The chain has TRBV7-8 and TRBJ2-1; 9 bases agree with TRBD2. V lost 7 bases, J lost 7 bases, and 11 bases stayed unmatched. CDR3 size: 15 residues. Germline lookup yields CDR1 SGHVS and CDR2 FQNEAQ. CDR3 DNA sequence: TGTGCCAGCAAGGGCGGGAGGGCCGTAGGGAATGAGCAGTTCTTC. Amino acids: CASKGGRAVGNEQFF.

The rearrangement joins TRBV5-1 to TRBJ2-1; D might be TRBD1 or TRBD2, each matching 5 bases. CDR1 and CDR2 from the germline V gene are SGHRS and YFSETQ. V lost 7 bases to trimming and J lost 3 bases, with 14 bases between them. The CDR3 is made up of 14 amino acids. CDR3 residues: CASAGTLDYNEQFF. The CDR3 region has the DNA TGCGCCAGCGCCGGGACCCTTGACTACAATGAGCAGTTCTTC.

About this clonotype: A read error may produce the germline difference seen at one junction end. This sequence joins TRBV29-1 and TRBJ2-5, with unresolved D. The CDR3 contains 13 residues. CDR1 and CDR2 (germline): SQVTM, ANQGSEA. The CDR3 DNA reads TGCAGCGCTGAAGAGTCCGTTCAAGAGACCCAGTACTTC. Residues: CSAEESVQETQYF.

The rearrangement uses TRBV20-1 and TRBJ2-4, with a tentative D call TRBD1 (5 bases). CDR1 and CDR2 (germline): DFQATT, SNEGSKA (reference sequence). This CDR3 contains 15 residues. The germline V and J ends were trimmed by 0 bases and 6 bases, with 15 bases remaining between them. CDR3 residues: CSARDNRRGSNIQYF. The CDR3 region has the DNA TGCAGTGCTAGAGATAACCGTAGGGGATCAAACATTCAGTACTTC.

The chain joins TRBV12-3 or TRBV12-4 to TRBJ2-5; unclear D gene. The DNA end lines up better with TRBJ2-7; the J call may be wrong. CDR3 length: 12 amino acids. CDR3 coding DNA: TGTGCCAGCAGTTTAGCGAGAATCGAGCAGTACTTC. Protein sequence: CASSLARIEQYF.

The rearrangement links TRBV11-1 to TRBJ2-1, with 8 bases aligning to TRBD1. The CDR3 has 16 amino acids. The ends lost 4 bases at V and 10 bases at J; junction bases unmatched: 15. The germline CDR1 and CDR2 sequences are SGHAT and FQDESV (reference sequence). The CDR3 bases are TGTGCCAGCAGCTCTAGAGGCATGGGACAGGACTACGAGCAGTTCTTC. This codes for CASSSRGMGQDYEQFF.

This clonotype occurred a few times. J is TRBJ2-5 and V is TRBV6-5, with a weak D call TRBD2 (5 bases). Germline CDR1 and CDR2: MNHEY and SVGAGI. This CDR3 contains 13 residues. V was clipped by 4 bases and J by 2 bases, with 8 bases between them. The CDR3 loop reads CASSLDWQETQYF. The CDR3 DNA is TGTGCCAGCAGTTTGGACTGGCAAGAGACCCAGTACTTC.

This chain joins TRBV12-3 or TRBV12-4 and TRBJ2-4; possibly TRBD1 for D (5 bases). The closer fit of TRBJ2-7 to the DNA end suggests the J call may be wrong. This CDR3 comprises 14 residues. CDR3 amino acids: CASSLQDNSYEQYF. For the CDR3, the DNA is TGTGCCAGCAGTTTACAGGACAACTCCTACGAGCAGTACTTC.

This clonotype was observed a few times. This rearrangement joins TRBV2 to TRBJ2-7; a possible D gene is TRBD1 (6 bases). Trimming pared 4 bases from V and 3 bases from J, leaving 13 bases between. The CDR3 covers 14 residues. Germline V lookup: CDR1 SNHLY, CDR2 FYNNEI. Here the CDR3 reads CASSGRDTHYEQYF. The DNA of the CDR3 is TGTGCCAGCAGTGGTCGGGACACTCACTACGAGCAGTACTTC.

The V gene is TRBV20-1, the J gene TRBJ2-5; 12 nucleotides line up with TRBD2. The J call is doubtful: the DNA matches TRBJ2-7 better. Per the germline V gene, CDR1 is DFQATT and CDR2 is SNEGSKA (reference sequence). This CDR3 contains 16 residues. The CDR3 DNA follows: TGCAGTGCTACCGAACCTGGACTAGCGGGAACCTACGAGCAGTACTTC. Translation gives CSATEPGLAGTYEQYF.

This clonotype has only a few counts. The chain joins TRBV24-1 to TRBJ2-1; D remains unclear. The germline gives CDR1 KGHDR, CDR2 SFDVKD. Trimming pared 4 bases from V and 0 bases from J, leaving 12 bases between. The CDR3 extends over 16 amino acids. CDR3: CATSDPNLSSYNEQFF. CDR3 nucleotide sequence: TGTGCCACCAGTGACCCCAACCTGAGCTCCTACAATGAGCAGTTCTTC.

This clonotype was observed a handful of times. The V call is TRBV29-1, the J call TRBJ2-2, with 9 bases matching TRBD1. CDR3 length: 14 amino acids. V shed 7 bases, J shed 3 bases, and the junction held 6 bases outside the gene matches. Per the germline V gene, CDR1 is SQVTM and CDR2 is ANQGSEA. In DNA form, the CDR3 reads TGCAGCGGCGGACAGGGGACCTACACCGGGGAGCTGTTTTTT. Translated: CSGGQGTYTGELFF.